A selection of T cell receptor beta chains follows, all from one sample in a study of OX40 agonist ivuxolimab in advanced cancers. Measured with immunoSEQ multiplex PCR; TCRdb has only the in-frame clones, and not every one. The data contain roughly 71,000 clones, 77% of them seen just once; the ten biggest clones take up over 1.5%. The sequenced sample was CD4+ or CD8+ T cells sorted from blood, obtained in a trial of the OX40 agonist ivuxolimab. The receptors derive from an adult with an advanced solid tumor such as melanoma, head and neck, liver or kidney cancer. Both conserved end residues are part of each CDR3. The D gene is left open where the match is weak. Rows may omit the clone size; those that give it use once, few, many or a size class.

TRBD1	NA	TRBJ1-2	TRBV10-3	CAISDETTGSIGYGYTF	TGTGCCATCAGTGACGAAACGACAGGGTCCATAGGATATGGCTACACCTTC
NA	NA	TRBJ1-2	TRBV6-5	CASRTGFYGYTF	TGTGCCAGCAGAACAGGGTTCTATGGCTACACCTTC
NA	NA	TRBJ2-1	TRBV7-9	CASSQDSVVGEQFF	TGTGCCAGCAGCCAGGACTCCGTGGTGGGGGAGCAGTTCTTC
NA	NA	TRBJ2-3	TRBV6-6	CASSRSTDTQYF	TGTGCCAGCAGTCGGAGCACAGATACGCAGTATTTT
TRBD2	NA	TRBJ2-1	TRBV2	CASRLAGVWEQFF	TGTGCCAGCAGACTAGCGGGAGTCTGGGAGCAGTTCTTC
NA	few	TRBJ2-5	TRBV6-1	CASRVGRTEEETQYF	TGTGCCAGTCGTGTGGGGCGGACAGAGGAAGAGACCCAGTACTTC
TRBD1	NA	TRBJ2-7	TRBV9	CASSEGQGAWEQYF	TGTGCCAGCAGCGAGGGACAGGGGGCGTGGGAGCAGTACTTC
TRBD1	few	TRBJ1-5	TRBV10-2	CASSQDRVQPQHF	TGCGCCAGCAGTCAGGACAGGGTGCAGCCCCAGCATTTT
TRBD1	NA	TRBJ2-7	TRBV2	CASILGQGLYEQYF	TGTGCCAGCATCCTAGGACAGGGGCTCTACGAGCAGTACTTC
TRBD1	few	TRBJ1-5	TRBV2	CASGTGQGFFQPQHF	TGTGCCAGCGGAACGGGACAGGGGTTTTTTCAGCCCCAGCATTTT
TRBD1	once	TRBJ1-1	TRBV6-6	CASSFLGTVNTEAFF	TGTGCCAGCAGTTTCTTAGGGACAGTGAACACTGAAGCTTTCTTT
TRBD1	NA	TRBJ1-4	TRBV6-6	CASSPRQGGGEKLFF	TGTGCCAGCAGTCCGAGACAGGGAGGGGGTGAAAAACTGTTTTTT
NA	NA	TRBJ2-3	TRBV19	CASSGAGASTDTQYF	TGTGCCAGTAGTGGGGCGGGGGCTAGCACAGATACGCAGTATTTT
TRBD2	NA	TRBJ2-3	TRBV19	CASSIPGLAGVDTQYF	TGTGCCAGTAGTATCCCGGGACTAGCGGGAGTGGATACGCAGTATTTT
NA	NA	TRBJ1-1	TRBV7-2	CASSKERMNTEAFF	TGTGCCAGCTCAAAAGAAAGAATGAACACTGAAGCTTTCTTT
NA	NA	TRBJ2-7	TRBV5-5	CASSEGISTVQQYF	TGTGCCAGCAGCGAGGGGATCTCGACCGTCCAGCAGTACTTC
TRBD1	NA	TRBJ2-2	TRBV18	CASSPGDRATGELFF	TGTGCCAGCTCACCAGGGGACAGGGCCACCGGGGAGCTGTTTTTT
NA	NA	TRBJ1-2	TRBV30	CAWSSGIADYGYTF	TGTGCCTGGAGTTCTGGAATAGCAGACTATGGCTACACCTTC
NA	NA	TRBJ2-1	TRBV19	CASQTNRAGAYNEQFF	TGTGCCAGTCAAACCAATCGGGCAGGGGCCTACAATGAGCAGTTCTTC
NA	NA	TRBJ2-5	TRBV11-1	CASSLRFGGVGQETQYF	TGTGCCAGCAGCTTAAGGTTCGGGGGAGTGGGGCAAGAGACCCAGTACTTC
NA	NA	TRBJ1-5	TRBV25-1	CASSEGGGNQPQHF	TGTGCCAGCAGTGAAGGTGGTGGCAATCAGCCCCAGCATTTT
NA	few	TRBJ2-3	TRBV11-3	CASSLGGADTDTQYF	TGTGCCAGCAGCTTAGGTGGGGCGGACACAGATACGCAGTATTTT
TRBD1	NA	TRBJ2-5	TRBV7-7	CASSFGQGGETQYF	TGTGCTAGCAGCTTCGGACAGGGGGGAGAGACCCAGTACTTC
NA	few	TRBJ1-5	TRBV5-4	CASSFGGAFQPQHF	TGTGCCAGCAGCTTTGGGGGGGCATTTCAGCCCCAGCATTTT
NA	NA	TRBJ2-1	TRBV28	CAHNRGSNEQFF	TGTGCCCACAATAGGGGATCCAATGAGCAGTTCTTC
NA	NA	TRBJ1-5	TRBV28	CASSIWPHSRQPQHF	TGTGCCAGCAGTATCTGGCCCCACTCCCGCCAGCCCCAGCATTTT
TRBD2	NA	TRBJ2-4	TRBV30	CALGPGLAGIFGKNIQYF	TGTGCCCTGGGGCCGGGACTAGCGGGGATATTCGGCAAAAACATTCAGTACTTC
TRBD2	NA	TRBJ2-1	TRBV7-9	CASSRVLAKYNEQFF	TGTGCCAGCAGCCGCGTACTAGCGAAGTACAATGAGCAGTTCTTC
TRBD1	NA	TRBJ1-6	TRBV5-1	CASSATGTGDSPLHF	TGCGCCAGCAGCGCTACCGGGACAGGGGATTCACCCCTCCACTTT
NA	NA	TRBJ2-7	TRBV15	CATSRDRGNYEQYF	TGTGCCACCAGCAGAGATAGGGGGAACTACGAGCAGTACTTC
NA	NA	TRBJ2-3	TRBV15	CATSRDPDSTDTQYF	TGTGCCACCAGCAGGGACCCGGATAGCACAGATACGCAGTATTTT
NA	NA	TRBJ1-5	TRBV7-2	CASSLWTDSNQPQHF	TGTGCCAGCAGCTTGTGGACAGATTCGAATCAGCCCCAGCATTTT
NA	NA	TRBJ1-4	TRBV30	CAWRGPANEKLFF	TGTGCCTGGAGGGGACCAGCTAATGAAAAACTGTTTTTT
NA	NA	TRBJ2-1	TRBV6-1	CASSGRDSYNEQFF	TGTGCCAGCAGTGGTCGGGATTCGTACAATGAGCAGTTCTTC
NA	NA	TRBJ2-5	TRBV5-1	CASSLAIGVQETQYF	TGCGCCAGCAGCTTGGCCATTGGGGTACAAGAGACCCAGTACTTC
NA	NA	TRBJ2-1	TRBV6-4	CASSERVTDYNEQFF	TGTGCCAGCAGTGAGCGGGTGACAGACTACAATGAGCAGTTCTTC
TRBD2	NA	TRBJ2-5	TRBV4-1	CASSPSTSGTNQATQYF	TGCGCCAGCAGCCCCTCGACTAGCGGGACTAATCAAGCAACCCAGTACTTC
NA	NA	TRBJ1-4	TRBV28	CASSSPPVGKLFF	TGTGCCAGCAGTTCACCCCCTGTCGGAAAACTGTTTTTT
NA	few	TRBJ1-6	TRBV2	CASSLTGNNNSPLHF	TGTGCCAGCAGTCTTACAGGGAACAATAATTCACCCCTCCACTTT
TRBD1	NA	TRBJ1-2	TRBV29-1	CSVERGDRWGYTF	TGCAGCGTTGAAAGGGGGGACAGGTGGGGCTACACCTTC
NA	NA	TRBJ1-3	TRBV7-8	CASSLGPPSGGNTIYF	TGTGCCAGCAGCTTAGGACCGCCCTCGGGAGGAAACACCATATATTTT
TRBD2	few	TRBJ2-5	TRBV29-1	CSSGGGSGALETQYF	TGCAGCTCCGGGGGCGGTAGCGGGGCATTAGAGACCCAGTACTTC
NA	NA	TRBJ1-2	TRBV6-5	CATRTDLLDGYTF	TGTGCCACTCGGACAGACCTACTCGATGGCTACACCTTC
NA	once	TRBJ2-5	TRBV11-2	CASSFQETQYF	TGTGCCAGCAGCTTTCAGGAGACCCAGTACTTC
NA	NA	TRBJ2-1	TRBV5-1	CASSLEGDSSYNEQFF	TGCGCCAGCAGCTTGGAGGGCGATAGCTCCTACAATGAGCAGTTCTTC
NA	NA	TRBJ1-3	TRBV28	CASSWDLGTGSGNTIYF	TGTGCCAGCAGTTGGGACCTGGGTACGGGCTCTGGAAACACCATATATTTT
TRBD1	few	TRBJ2-1	TRBV18	CASSPGQLSYNEQFF	TGTGCCAGCTCACCGGGACAGCTCTCCTACAATGAGCAGTTCTTC